The clone carrying this TCR beta chain was seen at least ten times. What was amplified from RNA transcripts were TCR beta CDR3 regions. HTBI primers were the set used in a first-round RT-PCR of the TCR CDR3. TCRdb re-called the multiplex PCR reads with MiXCR, one entry per CDR3 protein. The sample shows hundreds of thousands of distinct CDR3 sequences, 14% to 15% of them seen only once. This entry comes from a study of T cells in Graves' hyperthyroidism and ophthalmopathy. Study-level information: At initial diagnosis, before any treatment had begun, peripheral blood was obtained.

This sample holds PBMCs from 8 to 10 ml fresh peripheral blood. Germline assignment: CDR1 SNHLY and CDR2 FYNNEI. The CDR3 sequence is 15 residues long. Trimming stripped 3 bases from V and 3 bases from J, with 15 bases between. Sequencing was carried out using blood. The rearrangement links TRBV2 to TRBJ2-7; tentatively, D is TRBD1 (5 bases). This receptor was obtained from a middle-aged woman with Graves' ophthalmopathy. CDR3 region: CASSEVETANYEQYF. As DNA, the CDR3 is TGTGCCAGCAGTGAGGTTGAGACAGCTAACTACGAGCAGTACTTC.